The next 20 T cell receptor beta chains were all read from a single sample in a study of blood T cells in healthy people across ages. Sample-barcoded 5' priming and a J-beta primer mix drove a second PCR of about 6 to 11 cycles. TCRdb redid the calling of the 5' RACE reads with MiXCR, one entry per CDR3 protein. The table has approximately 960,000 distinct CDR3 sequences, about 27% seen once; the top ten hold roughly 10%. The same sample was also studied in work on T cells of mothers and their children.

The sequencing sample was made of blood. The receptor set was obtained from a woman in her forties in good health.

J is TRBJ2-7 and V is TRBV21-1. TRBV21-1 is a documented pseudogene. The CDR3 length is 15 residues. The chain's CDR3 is CASSKVRTVTYEQYF. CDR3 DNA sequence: TGTGCCAGCAGCAAAGTTCGGACGGTTACCTACGAGCAGTACTTC.

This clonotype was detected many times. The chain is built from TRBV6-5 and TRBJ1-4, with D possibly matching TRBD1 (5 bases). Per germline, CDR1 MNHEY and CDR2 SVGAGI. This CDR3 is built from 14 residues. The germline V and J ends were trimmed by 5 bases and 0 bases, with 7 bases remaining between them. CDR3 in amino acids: CASSRTPTNEKLFF. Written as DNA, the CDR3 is TGTGCCAGCAGTCGGACACCAACTAATGAAAAACTGTTTTTT.

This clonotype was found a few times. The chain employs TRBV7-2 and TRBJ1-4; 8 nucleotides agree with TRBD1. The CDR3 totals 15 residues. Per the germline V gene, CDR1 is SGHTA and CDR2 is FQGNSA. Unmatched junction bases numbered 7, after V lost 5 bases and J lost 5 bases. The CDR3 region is CASSGRTGRNEKLFF. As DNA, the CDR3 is TGTGCCAGCAGCGGGAGGACAGGGAGGAATGAAAAACTGTTTTTT.

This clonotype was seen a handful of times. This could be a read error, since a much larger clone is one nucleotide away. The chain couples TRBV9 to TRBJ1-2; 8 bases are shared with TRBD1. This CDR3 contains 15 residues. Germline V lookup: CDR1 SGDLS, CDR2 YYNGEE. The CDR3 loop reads CVSSVGGDGTGFYTF. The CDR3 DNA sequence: TGTGTCAGCAGCGTAGGAGGGGACGGGACAGGATTCTACACCTTC.

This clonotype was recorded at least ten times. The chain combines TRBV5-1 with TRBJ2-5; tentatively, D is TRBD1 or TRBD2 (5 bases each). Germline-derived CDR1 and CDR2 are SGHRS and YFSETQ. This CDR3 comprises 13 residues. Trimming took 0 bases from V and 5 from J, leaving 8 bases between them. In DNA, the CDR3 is TGCGCCAGCAGCTTGGGCTGGGGGGAGACCCAGTACTTC. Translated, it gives CASSLGWGETQYF.

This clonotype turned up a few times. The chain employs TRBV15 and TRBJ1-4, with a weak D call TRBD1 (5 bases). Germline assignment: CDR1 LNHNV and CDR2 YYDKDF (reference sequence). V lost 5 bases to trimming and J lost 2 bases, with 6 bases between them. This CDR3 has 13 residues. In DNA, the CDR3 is TGTGCCACCAGCCCAGGGACTAATGAAAAACTGTTTTTT. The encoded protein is CATSPGTNEKLFF.

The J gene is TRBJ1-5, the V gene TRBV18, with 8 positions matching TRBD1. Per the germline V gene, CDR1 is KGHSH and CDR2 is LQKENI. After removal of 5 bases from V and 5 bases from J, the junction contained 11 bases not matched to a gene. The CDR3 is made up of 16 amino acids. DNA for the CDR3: TGTGCCAGCTCAGCCCGCACAGGGGGAACAGATCAGCCCCAGCATTTT. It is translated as CASSARTGGTDQPQHF. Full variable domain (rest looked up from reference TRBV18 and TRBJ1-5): NAGVMQNPRHLVRRRGQEARLRCSPMKGHSHVYWYRQLPEEGLKFMVYLQKENIIDESGMPKERFSAEFPKEGPSILRIQQVVRGDSAAYFCASSARTGGTDQPQHFGDGTRLSIL.

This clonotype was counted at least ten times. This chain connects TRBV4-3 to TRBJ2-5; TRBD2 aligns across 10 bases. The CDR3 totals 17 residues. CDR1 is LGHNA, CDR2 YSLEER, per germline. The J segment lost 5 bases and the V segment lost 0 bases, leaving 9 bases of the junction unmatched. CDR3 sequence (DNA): TGCGCCAGCAGCCAAGATAGTCCAGCGGGGGGGCGTGAGACCCAGTACTTC. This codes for CASSQDSPAGGRETQYF.

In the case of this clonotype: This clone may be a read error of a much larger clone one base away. CDR3 sequence reads: CASSWTGQGKDGDEQYF. The CDR3 DNA is TGTGCCAGCAGCTGGACGGGACAGGGGAAGGATGGCGATGAGCAGTACTTC. The rearrangement joins TRBV3-1 to TRBJ2-5, with 10 bases that match TRBD1. The germline gives CDR1 LGHDT, CDR2 YNNKEL (reference sequence). This CDR3 is built from 17 residues. V shed 5 bases, J shed 11 bases, and the junction held 20 bases outside the gene matches.

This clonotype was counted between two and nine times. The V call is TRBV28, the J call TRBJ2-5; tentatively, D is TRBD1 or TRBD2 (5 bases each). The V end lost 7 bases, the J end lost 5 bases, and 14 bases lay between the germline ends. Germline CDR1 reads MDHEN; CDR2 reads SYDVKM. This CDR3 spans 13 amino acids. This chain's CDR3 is CASTVQGRETQYF. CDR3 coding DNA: TGTGCCAGCACGGTCCAGGGACGGGAGACCCAGTACTTC.

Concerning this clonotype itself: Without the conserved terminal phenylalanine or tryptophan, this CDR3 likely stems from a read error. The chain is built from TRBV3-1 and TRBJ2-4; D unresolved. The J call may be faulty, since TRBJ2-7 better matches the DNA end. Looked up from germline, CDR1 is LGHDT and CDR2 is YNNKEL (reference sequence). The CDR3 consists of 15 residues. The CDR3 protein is CASSHLQVRPPEQYI. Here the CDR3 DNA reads TGTGCCAGCAGCCACCTCCAGGTGAGGCCCCCCGAGCAGTACATC.

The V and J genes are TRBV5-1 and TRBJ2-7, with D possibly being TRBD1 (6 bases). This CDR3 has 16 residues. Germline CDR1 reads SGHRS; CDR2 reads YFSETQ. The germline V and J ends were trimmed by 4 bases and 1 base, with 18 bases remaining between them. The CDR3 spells CASSRNRDTKSYEQYF. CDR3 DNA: TGCGCCAGCAGCCGTAACCGGGACACCAAATCCTACGAGCAGTACTTC.

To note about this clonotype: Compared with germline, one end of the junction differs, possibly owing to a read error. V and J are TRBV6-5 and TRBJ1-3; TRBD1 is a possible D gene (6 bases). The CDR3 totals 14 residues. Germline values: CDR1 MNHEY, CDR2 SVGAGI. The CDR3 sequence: CASSEGGNGSTIYF. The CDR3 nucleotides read TGTGCCAGCAGTGAAGGGGGGAACGGAAGCACCATATATTTT.

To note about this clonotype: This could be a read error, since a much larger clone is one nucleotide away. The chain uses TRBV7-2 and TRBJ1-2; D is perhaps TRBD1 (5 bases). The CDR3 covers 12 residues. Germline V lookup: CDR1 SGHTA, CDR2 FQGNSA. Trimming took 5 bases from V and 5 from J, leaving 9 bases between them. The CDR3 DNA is TGTGCCAGCAGCGGGGCATATTATGGCTACACCTTC. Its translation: CASSGAYYGYTF.

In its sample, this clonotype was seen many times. The CDR3 reads CASSLSPRETQYF. DNA of the CDR3: TGTGCCAGCAGCTTATCCCCCCGCGAGACCCAGTACTTC. This chain uses TRBV11-2 with TRBJ2-5; D not resolved. The V and J ends lost 2 bases and 5 bases respectively, with 9 bases between them. The CDR3 has 13 residues. Germline loops: CDR1 SGHAT, CDR2 FQNNGV. Using reference TRBV11-2 and TRBJ2-5 for the parts outside the CDR3, the full variable domain is EAGVAQSPRYKIIEKRQSVAFWCNPISGHATLYWYQQILGQGPKLLIQFQNNGVVDDSQLPKDRFSAERLKGVDSTLKIQPAKLEDSAVYLCASSLSPRETQYFGPGTRLLVL.

The CDR3 here is CASSGGEKLFF. In nucleotides, the CDR3 is TGTGCCAGCAGTGGGGGTGAAAAACTGTTTTTT. The V gene is TRBV28, the J gene TRBJ1-4; a weak D match, TRBD1 (5 bases). The CDR3 spans 11 residues. Germline V gene lookup returns CDR1 MDHEN and CDR2 SYDVKM. Trimming removed 5 bases from V and 7 bases from J, with 5 bases in between.

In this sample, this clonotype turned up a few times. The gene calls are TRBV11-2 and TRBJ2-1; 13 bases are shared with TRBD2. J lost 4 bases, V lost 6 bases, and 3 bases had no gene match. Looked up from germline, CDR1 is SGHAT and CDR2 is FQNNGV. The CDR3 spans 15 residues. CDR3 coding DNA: TGTGCCAGCAGAAAACTAGCGGGGGGGTACAATGAGCAGTTCTTC. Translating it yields CASRKLAGGYNEQFF.

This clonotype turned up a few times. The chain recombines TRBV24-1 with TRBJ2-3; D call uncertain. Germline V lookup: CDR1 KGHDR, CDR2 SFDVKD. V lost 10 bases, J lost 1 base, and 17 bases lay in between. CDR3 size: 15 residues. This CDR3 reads CATRSRVVRTDTQYF. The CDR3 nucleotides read TGTGCCACGAGGTCCCGGGTCGTCCGCACAGATACGCAGTATTTT.

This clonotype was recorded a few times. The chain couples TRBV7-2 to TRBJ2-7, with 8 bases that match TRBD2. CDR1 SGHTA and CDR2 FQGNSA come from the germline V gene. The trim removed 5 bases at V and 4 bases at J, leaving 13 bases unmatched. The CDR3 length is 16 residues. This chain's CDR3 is CASSPRGSGGGYEQYF. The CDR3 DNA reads TGTGCCAGCAGCCCCCGCGGAAGCGGGGGAGGGTACGAGCAGTACTTC.

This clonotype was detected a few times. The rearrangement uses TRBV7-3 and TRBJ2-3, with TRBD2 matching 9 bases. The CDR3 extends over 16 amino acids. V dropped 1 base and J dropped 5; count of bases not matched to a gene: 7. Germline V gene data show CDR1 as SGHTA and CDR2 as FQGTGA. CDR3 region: CASSLNLAGEGDTQYF. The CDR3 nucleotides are TGTGCCAGCAGCTTAAATTTAGCGGGGGAGGGAGATACGCAGTATTTT.